A single sample gave rise to the 8 T cell receptor beta chains below, sequenced in a study of shared clonotypes between healthy human individuals. Sequencing was performed with immunoSEQ multiplex PCR; in TCRdb, only in-frame clones are kept and a portion is missing. The sample has around 1 million clones; approximately 76% are singletons. The sequenced material came from memory CD4+ T cells sorted from blood. Subset defined: CD45RA-negative fraction. The receptors shown here come from a young man in good health.

The chain uses TRBV6-1 and TRBJ1-2; TRBD1 agrees at 7 bases. The trim removed 8 bases at V and 5 bases at J, leaving 11 bases unmatched. The CDR3 extends over 14 amino acids. Germline V gene sequence: CDR1 MNHNS, CDR2 SASEGT. This CDR3 is CASGPPTGRYGYTF. In DNA form, the CDR3 reads TGTGCCAGCGGCCCGCCGACAGGGAGATATGGCTACACCTTC.

This sequence joins TRBV5-1 and TRBJ2-7; unclear D gene. Germline assignment: CDR1 SGHRS and CDR2 YFSETQ. This CDR3 spans 16 amino acids. The V end was cut by 0 bases, the J end by 0 bases, with 13 bases between. The CDR3 loop is CASSLGAGRSSYEQYF. The CDR3 bases are TGCGCCAGCAGCTTGGGTGCAGGACGAAGCTCCTACGAGCAGTACTTC.

The chain links TRBV9 to TRBJ2-7, with 10 bases that match TRBD1. The CDR3 loop spans 16 amino acids. J lost 2 bases, V lost 5 bases, and 10 bases had no gene match. Germline V CDR1 and CDR2: SGDLS, YYNGEE. The CDR3 DNA is TGTGCCAGCAGTGTCGGGGGACAGGGGTTTGCCTACGAGCAGTACTTC. The encoded protein is CASSVGGQGFAYEQYF.

This clone appeared once. The V call is TRBV28, the J call TRBJ2-4; 7 bases map to TRBD1. Germline V gene lookup returns CDR1 MDHEN and CDR2 SYDVKM. The ends lost 7 bases at V and 0 bases at J; junction bases unmatched: 6. This CDR3 is built from 15 residues. CDR3 in amino acids: CASNPTGPAKNIQYF. CDR3 DNA: TGTGCCAGCAACCCGACAGGGCCAGCCAAAAACATTCAGTACTTC. Drawing the rest from reference TRBV28 and TRBJ2-4, the complete variable domain is DVKVTQSSRYLVKRTGEKVFLECVQDMDHENMFWYRQDPGLGLRLIYFSYDVKMKEKGDIPEGYSVSREKKERFSLILESASTNQTSMYLCASNPTGPAKNIQYFGAGTRLSVL.

In its sample, this clone was seen a few times. CDR3 sequence (DNA): TGCGCCAGCAGCCAAGATAGCGGGACTGACTATCAGCCCCAGCATTTT. It is translated as CASSQDSGTDYQPQHF. V is TRBV4-1 and J is TRBJ1-5; tentatively, D is TRBD1 (5 bases). CDR1 and CDR2 from the germline V gene are MGHRA and YSYEKL. V lost 0 bases to trimming and J lost 5 bases, with 14 bases between them. CDR3 length: 16 residues.

This chain joins TRBV20-1 and TRBJ1-3, with D unresolved. There are 11 residues in the CDR3. The germline gives CDR1 DFQATT, CDR2 SNEGSKA (reference sequence). V was shortened by 5 bases and J by 4 bases, with 6 bases between the two germline ends. The CDR3 DNA is TGCAGTGCTGAAGAAGGAAACACCATATATTTT. Protein sequence: CSAEEGNTIYF.

The chain combines TRBV2 with TRBJ2-4; 9 nucleotides align to TRBD1. There are 16 residues in the CDR3. Germline-derived CDR1 and CDR2 are SNHLY and FYNNEI. Trimming removed 4 bases from V and 1 base from J; junction bases left unmatched: 5. This chain's CDR3 is CASSGGQGNAKNIQYF. In DNA form, the CDR3 reads TGTGCCAGCAGTGGGGGACAGGGAAATGCCAAAAACATTCAGTACTTC.

The chain combines TRBV2 with TRBJ2-7; the D gene is possibly TRBD2 (5 bases). Germline values: CDR1 SNHLY, CDR2 FYNNEI. This CDR3 has 12 residues. Trimming took off 5 bases at V and 3 bases at J, with 8 bases between the two ends. The CDR3 loop is CASSIGIYEQYF. DNA of the CDR3: TGTGCCAGCAGTATCGGGATCTACGAGCAGTACTTC.